Detailed here is one T cell receptor beta chain. This entry comes from a study of blood T cell repertoires in COVID-19. As for the study in general: Italy, Spain and the United States were the sources of the convalescent and acute COVID-19 samples.

Losses at the gene ends were 10 bases for V and 5 bases for J; bases not matched to a gene: 16. Germline-derived CDR1 and CDR2 are LNHDA and SQIVND (reference sequence). The CDR3 is 16 amino acids. Sequencing used immunoSEQ multiplex PCR; TCRdb keeps in-frame clones, though not all of them. Among 300,000 to 450,000 clones, 80% to 90% were seen once, and the ten largest hold around 1%. Sequencing was performed on PBMCs or T cells enriched from blood (not recorded which). The V gene is TRBV19, the J gene TRBJ2-3; the match to TRBD2 covers 9 bases. The receptor was derived from a man younger than 35 who had recovered from COVID-19. The CDR3 coding sequence is TGTGCCACCTCCGGCGGGGCGGGGGGGATCAGAGATACGCAGTATTTT. This codes for CATSGGAGGIRDTQYF.